Listed here are 17 T cell receptor beta chains from one sample, sequenced in a study of blood T cell repertoires in COVID-19. Using immunoSEQ multiplex PCR, the repertoire was profiled, and TCRdb retains in-frame clones only, with some absent. The repertoire consists of 350,000 to 450,000 clones, with roughly 86% occurring once and the leading ten covering 2.3%. Sequences were obtained from peripheral blood. Every receptor here comes from an older woman with COVID-19, enrolled during active disease.

CDR3: CASSTQGVNTEAFF. DNA for the CDR3: TGTGCCAGCTCAACTCAGGGTGTGAACACTGAAGCTTTCTTT. The chain links TRBV18 to TRBJ1-1; TRBD1 might be the D (5 bases). Deletions cut 5 bases from V and 0 bases from J, with 10 bases between. This CDR3 comprises 14 residues. Germline loops: CDR1 KGHSH, CDR2 LQKENI. Using reference TRBV18 and TRBJ1-1 for the parts outside the CDR3, the full variable domain is NAGVMQNPRHLVRRRGQEARLRCSPMKGHSHVYWYRQLPEEGLKFMVYLQKENIIDESGMPKERFSAEFPKEGPSILRIQQVVRGDSAAYFCASSTQGVNTEAFFGQGTRLTVV.

V and J are TRBV4-1 and TRBJ1-2; D may be TRBD1 (6 bases). Looked up from germline, CDR1 is MGHRA and CDR2 is YSYEKL. V was shortened by 4 bases and J by 4 bases, with 13 bases between the two germline ends. The CDR3 has 14 residues. CDR3 sequence (DNA): TGCGCCAGCAGCCTACACAGGGAGGGCTATGGCTACACCTTC. Its protein product is CASSLHREGYGYTF.

The chain links TRBV2 to TRBJ2-5; D is perhaps TRBD1 (5 bases). Germline V CDR1 and CDR2: SNHLY, FYNNEI. This CDR3 has 13 amino acids. V was cut by 4 bases and J by 0 bases, with 6 bases left in between. CDR3 sequence reads: CASSADNQETQYF. DNA for the CDR3: TGTGCCAGCAGTGCGGACAACCAAGAGACCCAGTACTTC.

V gene TRBV3-1 (or the pseudogene TRBV3-2) combines with J gene TRBJ2-5; D is uncertain. Trimming left V 7 bases short and J 6 bases short, with 12 bases between. The length of the CDR3 is 12 residues. The germline gives CDR1 LGHDT, CDR2 YNNKEL (reference sequence). The CDR3 DNA follows: TGTGCCAGCACCGATAGTTCCAAGACCCAGTACTTC. Encoded protein: CASTDSSKTQYF.

This clone appeared once. The chain employs TRBV7-2 and TRBJ2-2, with D uncertain. V lost 2 bases to trimming and J lost 0 bases, with 7 bases between them. This CDR3 is built from 15 residues. Germline CDR1 SGHTA, CDR2 FQGNSA. This CDR3 is CASSLSSTNTGELFF. The CDR3 nucleotides are TGTGCCAGCAGCTTATCGAGCACGAACACCGGGGAGCTGTTTTTT. The full variable domain, rest sourced from reference TRBV7-2 and TRBJ2-2, is GAGVSQSPSNKVTEKGKDVELRCDPISGHTALYWYRQSLGQGLEFLIYFQGNSAPDKSGLPSDRFSAERTGGSVSTLTIQRTQQEDSAVYLCASSLSSTNTGELFFGEGSRLTVL.

The genes are TRBV6-5 and TRBJ1-2; 7 positions match TRBD1. This CDR3 spans 13 amino acids. V shed 7 bases and J 3 bases; nucleotides not matched to a gene: 5. Germline V gene data show CDR1 as MNHEY and CDR2 as SVGAGI. CDR3 nucleotides: TGTGCCAGCACCCGAGACAGGGACTATGGCTACACCTTC. Protein: CASTRDRDYGYTF.

The CDR3 reads CASSLVASYEQYF. CDR3 bases: TGTGCCAGCAGCTTGGTGGCCTCCTACGAGCAGTACTTC. This sequence joins TRBV5-5 and TRBJ2-7; D ambiguous. Germline loops: CDR1 SGHKS, CDR2 YYEKEE (reference sequence). The CDR3 consists of 13 residues. V shed 0 bases and J shed 0 bases, with 4 bases lying between them.

V is TRBV28 and J is TRBJ2-1, with unresolved D. This CDR3 region has 12 residues. Germline CDR1 and CDR2: MDHEN and SYDVKM. V shed 2 bases and J shed 9 bases, with 8 bases lying between them. The CDR3 region is CASSLLIGEQFF. The CDR3 nucleotides read TGTGCCAGCAGTTTACTCATCGGTGAGCAGTTCTTC.

V gene TRBV15 combines with J gene TRBJ2-7, with 9 bases identical to TRBD1. Germline V gives CDR1 LNHNV, CDR2 YYDKDF (reference sequence). The ends lost 0 bases at V and 5 bases at J; junction bases unmatched: 11. This CDR3 region has 17 residues. CDR3: CATSRDRVQGAVHEQYF. Here the CDR3 DNA reads TGTGCCACCAGCAGAGATCGGGTACAGGGGGCCGTTCACGAGCAGTACTTC.

This chain uses TRBV11-2 with TRBJ1-1, with a weak D call TRBD1 (6 bases). Germline CDR1 is SGHAT and CDR2 is FQNNGV. The V end was cut by 1 base, the J end by 7 bases, with 13 bases between. This CDR3 contains 14 residues. The CDR3 spells CASSLGPAGDEAFF. The CDR3 coding sequence is TGTGCCAGCAGCTTAGGTCCGGCAGGGGATGAAGCTTTCTTT. The complete variable domain, with remaining parts taken from reference TRBV11-2 and TRBJ1-1, reads EAGVAQSPRYKIIEKRQSVAFWCNPISGHATLYWYQQILGQGPKLLIQFQNNGVVDDSQLPKDRFSAERLKGVDSTLKIQPAKLEDSAVYLCASSLGPAGDEAFFGQGTRLTVV.

Concerning this clone itself: This sample includes further DNA sequences coding for the same CDR3. The chain carries TRBV12-3 or TRBV12-4 and TRBJ1-2, with unresolved D. V lost 3 bases and J 0 bases, leaving 5 bases between the germline ends. This CDR3 has 13 amino acids. The CDR3 bases are TGTGCCAGCAGTTTTACAGCTAACTATGGCTACACCTTC. This codes for CASSFTANYGYTF.

The chain is built from TRBV28 and TRBJ1-2; D might be TRBD1 (5 bases). Between the trimmed V and J ends, which lost 6 bases and 4 bases, there was a span of 12 bases. Germline V gene lookup returns CDR1 MDHEN and CDR2 SYDVKM. CDR3 length: 13 amino acids. As DNA, the CDR3 is TGTGCCAGCAGCAGGGTGGGGTCCTATGGCTACACCTTC. Translation gives CASSRVGSYGYTF.

About this clone itself: Its ends do not fully match the called genes, so a read error is possible. V is TRBV28 and J is TRBJ1-6; 7 nucleotides line up with TRBD1. CDR1 is MDHEN, CDR2 SYDVKM, per germline. This CDR3 has 14 residues. CDR3 loop: CASSLTGVNTPLHF. The CDR3 nucleotides are TGTGCCAGCAGCCTTACAGGGGTTAATACACCCCTCCACTTT.

The genes are TRBV6-5 and TRBJ2-7; 10 bases line up with TRBD1. Trimming at V came to 5 bases and at J to 7 bases, leaving 8 bases not matched to a gene. Germline loops: CDR1 MNHEY, CDR2 SVGAGI. The length of the CDR3 is 14 residues. DNA of the CDR3: TGTGCCAGCAGTAACCGGGACAGGGGATCAGAGCAGTACTTC. Protein sequence: CASSNRDRGSEQYF.

CDR3: CAQRGGKAYGYTF. In nucleotides, the CDR3 is TGTGCCCAAAGGGGGGGGAAAGCTTATGGCTACACCTTC. The J gene is TRBJ1-2, the V gene TRBV9; a weak D match, TRBD1 (6 bases). The CDR3 is made up of 13 amino acids. CDR1 and CDR2 from the germline V gene are SGDLS and YYNGEE. The V gene lost 10 bases and the J gene lost 5 bases, with 18 bases spanning the gap.

This clone was recorded a few times. The chain uses TRBV11-2 and TRBJ2-7; a weak D match, TRBD1 (6 bases). This CDR3 is built from 13 residues. CDR1 is SGHAT and CDR2 is FQNNGV in the germline V gene. V gave up 5 bases and J gave up 2 bases, with 10 bases separating them. The CDR3 DNA follows: TGTGCCAGCAGCCCGGGACACCCCTACGAGCAGTACTTC. This codes for CASSPGHPYEQYF.

The table lists this clone with a few counts. The germline gene is not matched at one end of the junction; a read error may be the cause. The rearrangement uses TRBV7-9 and TRBJ2-4; 10 bases are a match to TRBD1. Germline CDR1 SEHNR, CDR2 FQNEAQ (reference sequence). This CDR3 is 14 amino acids long. In DNA, the CDR3 is TGTGCCAGCAGATCCGCCGGGACAGGGGTCCTGTCGTCCTTC. Translating it yields CASRSAGTGVLSSF. Together with reference TRBV7-9 and TRBJ2-4, the CDR3 gives the full variable domain: DTGVSQNPRHKITKRGQNVTFRCDPISEHNRLYWYRQTLGQGPEFLTYFQNEAQLEKSRLLSDRFSAERPKGSFSTLEIQRTEQGDSAMYLCASRSAGTGVLSSFGAGTRLSVL.